This TCR beta chain was recorded in a study of T-cell reconstitution after alpha-beta-depleted transplantation in children. V dropped 7 bases and J dropped 0 bases, with 20 bases sitting between them. The CDR3 has 17 amino acids. Germline V gene lookup returns CDR1 KGHSH and CDR2 LQKENI. The authors prepared the TCRbeta library with unique molecular identifiers. MiXCR, applied by TCRdb to the PCR reads, yields one record per CDR3 protein. The sample includes approximately 1,000,000 distinct CDR3 sequences, 25% to 35% of them seen just once. This clonotype showed up just once. The sequences come from PBMCs, mostly from graft donor cells, collected 360 days after TCRalphabeta/CD19-depleted stem cell transplant. This TCR came from a boy under two years old who had a stem cell transplant for SCID, so the T cells may come from the graft donor. This chain connects TRBV18 to TRBJ2-3, with D perhaps TRBD1 (6 bases). CDR3 sequence (DNA): TGTGCCAGCTTACAGGACAGAGAGTTTACTAGCACAGATACGCAGTATTTT. Protein: CASLQDREFTSTDTQYF.